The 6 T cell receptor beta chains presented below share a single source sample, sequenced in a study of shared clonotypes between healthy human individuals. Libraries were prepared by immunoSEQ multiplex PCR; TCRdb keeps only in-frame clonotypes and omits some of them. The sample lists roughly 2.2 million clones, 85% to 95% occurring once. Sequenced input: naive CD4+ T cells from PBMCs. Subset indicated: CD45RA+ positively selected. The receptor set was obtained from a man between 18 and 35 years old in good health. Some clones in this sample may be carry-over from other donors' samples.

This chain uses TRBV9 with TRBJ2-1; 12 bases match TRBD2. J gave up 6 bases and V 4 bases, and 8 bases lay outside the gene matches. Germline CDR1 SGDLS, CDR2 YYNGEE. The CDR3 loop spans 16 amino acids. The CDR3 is CASSLQTSGSVNEQFF. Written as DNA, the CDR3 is TGTGCCAGCAGCCTACAGACTAGCGGGAGTGTCAATGAGCAGTTCTTC.

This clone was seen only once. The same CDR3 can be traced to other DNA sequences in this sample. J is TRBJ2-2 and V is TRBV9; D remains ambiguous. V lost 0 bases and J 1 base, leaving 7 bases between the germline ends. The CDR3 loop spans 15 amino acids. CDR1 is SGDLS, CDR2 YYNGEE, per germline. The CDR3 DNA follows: TGTGCCAGCAGCGTAGGTTCTGGGAACACCGGGGAGCTGTTTTTT. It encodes CASSVGSGNTGELFF.

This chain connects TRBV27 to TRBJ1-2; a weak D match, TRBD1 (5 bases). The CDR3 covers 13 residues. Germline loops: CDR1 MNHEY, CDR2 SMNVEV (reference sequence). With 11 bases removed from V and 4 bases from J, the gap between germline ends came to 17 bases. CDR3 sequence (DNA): TGTGCCCCCGCTAGGGGACGGGGCTATGGCTACACCTTC. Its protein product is CAPARGRGYGYTF.

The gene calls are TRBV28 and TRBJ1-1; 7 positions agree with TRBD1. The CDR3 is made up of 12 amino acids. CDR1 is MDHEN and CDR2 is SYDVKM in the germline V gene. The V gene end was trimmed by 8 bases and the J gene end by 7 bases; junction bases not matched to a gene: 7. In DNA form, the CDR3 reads TGTGCCAGCGACGAAGGGGGCCATGAAGCTTTCTTT. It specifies CASDEGGHEAFF.

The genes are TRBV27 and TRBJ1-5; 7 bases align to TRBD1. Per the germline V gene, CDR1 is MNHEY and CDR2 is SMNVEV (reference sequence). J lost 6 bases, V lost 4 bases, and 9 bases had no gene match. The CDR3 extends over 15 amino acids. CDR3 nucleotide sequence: TGTGCCAGCAGTTCCCGACAGGGAGGAATTCAGCCCCAGCATTTT. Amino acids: CASSSRQGGIQPQHF.

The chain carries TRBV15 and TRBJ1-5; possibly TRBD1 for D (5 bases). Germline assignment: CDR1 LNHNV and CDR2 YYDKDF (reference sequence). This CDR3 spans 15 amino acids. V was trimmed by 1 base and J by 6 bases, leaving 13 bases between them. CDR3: CATSRGPDGGQPQHF. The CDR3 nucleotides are TGTGCCACCAGCAGAGGACCCGACGGGGGTCAGCCCCAGCATTTT.